The 26 T cell receptor beta chains presented below share a single source sample, sequenced in a study of blood T cells in healthy people across ages (dated by TCRdb to 2013 to 2016). Receptors were amplified or captured by 5' RACE. A second roughly 6 to 12 cycle PCR used a sample-barcoded 5' primer and a J-beta primer mix. TCRdb applied fastp at Q25 and MiXCR to the public reads, then kept only in-frame beta chains. Merged by CDR3 protein, the rows form single entries marked with the most common genes and DNA. This sample comprises around 1,900,000 distinct CDR3 sequences, more than 35% of them detected only once. The ten largest clones take up around 23% of the sample. The sequenced sample consisted of blood. All receptors derive from a human donor in good health.

The V and J genes are TRBV6-2 or TRBV6-3 and TRBJ2-4; either TRBD1 or TRBD2 may fit D (6 bases each). The assigned J gene may be wrong: the sequence end matches TRBJ2-7 better. The CDR3 spans 16 residues. Germline V gives CDR1 MNHEY, CDR2 SVGEGT. CDR3 nucleotide sequence: TGTGCCAGTAGTCCACTGAGACGGGGGCGCATCCACGAGCAGTACTTC. Translated, it gives CASSPLRRGRIHEQYF.

This clonotype was seen a handful of times. This rearrangement joins TRBV7-2 to TRBJ1-2, with no clear D. V lost 6 bases, J lost 5 bases, and 19 bases lay in between. The CDR3 totals 15 residues. Germline V gives CDR1 SGHTA, CDR2 FQGNSA. CDR3 DNA sequence: TGTGCCAGCAGAGATGAGAAGAGGTTCATTTATGGCTACACCTTC. This translates into CASRDEKRFIYGYTF.

This clonotype was counted a few times. This chain connects TRBV20-1 to TRBJ2-7, with 7 bases fitting TRBD1. This CDR3 contains 14 residues. J gave up 1 base and V 5 bases, and 8 bases lay outside the gene matches. Per germline, CDR1 DFQATT and CDR2 SNEGSKA (reference sequence). CDR3 in amino acids: CSAATGDISYEQYF. CDR3 nucleotide sequence: TGCAGTGCTGCAACAGGGGACATATCCTACGAGCAGTACTTC.

A few counts support this clonotype. The genes are TRBV4-3 and TRBJ2-3; D not certain. The V gene's germline CDR1 is LGHNA and CDR2 YSLEER. CDR3 length equals 17 residues. V lost 0 bases to trimming and J lost 2 bases, with 15 bases between them. The CDR3 DNA reads TGCGCCAGCAGCCAAGATTTAGTAAGGCAGGCCACAGATACGCAGTATTTT. This encodes CASSQDLVRQATDTQYF.

This chain joins TRBV7-9 and TRBJ1-2, with D perhaps TRBD1 (6 bases). The CDR3 extends over 13 amino acids. Germline lookup yields CDR1 SEHNR and CDR2 FQNEAQ (reference sequence). Trimming cost V 5 bases and J 10 bases, with 17 bases left between them. As DNA, the CDR3 is TGTGCCAGCAGCGGGGGCAGGGGAGATGACTACACCTTC. The encoded protein is CASSGGRGDDYTF.

The chain has TRBV29-1 and TRBJ2-3, with D possibly matching TRBD1 (6 bases). The CDR3 spans 13 residues. The germline V gene encodes CDR1 SQVTM and CDR2 ANQGSEA. V was trimmed by 4 bases and J by 5 bases, leaving 13 bases between them. The CDR3 loop reads CSVGQGSGDTQYF. The CDR3 DNA reads as TGCAGCGTTGGGCAGGGGTCCGGAGATACGCAGTATTTT.

The chain links TRBV7-3 to TRBJ2-5; D is undetermined. CDR3 size: 16 residues. Looked up from germline, CDR1 is SGHTA and CDR2 is FQGTGA. Trimming pared 1 base from V and 1 base from J, leaving 13 bases between. CDR3 in amino acids: CASSLIGWRPQETQYF. In nucleotides, the CDR3 is TGTGCCAGCAGCTTAATAGGTTGGCGGCCCCAAGAGACCCAGTACTTC.

This clonotype was recorded a few times. The genes are TRBV2 and TRBJ2-5; 12 positions match TRBD1. V gave up 9 bases and J gave up 3 bases; unmatched junction bases: 14. The CDR3 consists of 17 residues. CDR1 is SNHLY, CDR2 FYNNEI, per germline. The CDR3: CARLNVDGTGGEETQYF. The CDR3 DNA sequence: TGTGCCAGGCTGAATGTAGACGGGACAGGGGGCGAAGAGACCCAGTACTTC.

The J gene is TRBJ2-7, the V gene TRBV4-1, with 11 bases identical to TRBD2. V lost 0 bases, J lost 3 bases, and 7 bases stayed unmatched. Germline V lookup: CDR1 MGHRA, CDR2 YSYEKL. This CDR3 spans 17 amino acids. DNA of the CDR3: TGCGCCAGCAGCCAAGATTTCGGGACTAGCGGAGACTACGAGCAGTACTTC. Protein sequence: CASSQDFGTSGDYEQYF.

The chain is built from TRBV4-3 and TRBJ2-5; tentatively, D is TRBD1 or TRBD2 (5 bases each). Germline CDR1 is LGHNA and CDR2 is YSLEER. The CDR3 has 13 residues. V gave up 0 bases and J gave up 11 bases, with 13 bases separating them. The CDR3 sequence is CASSQDPGPRQYF. CDR3 bases: TGCGCCAGCAGCCAAGATCCGGGACCTCGTCAGTACTTC.

V gene TRBV7-9 combines with J gene TRBJ1-1; perhaps TRBD1 as D (6 bases). There are 16 residues in the CDR3. The ends were cut back, 2 bases at V and 1 base at J, with 14 bases in the middle. CDR1 and CDR2 (germline): SEHNR, FQNEAQ (reference sequence). The CDR3 nucleotides read TGTGCCAGCAGCTTAACGGGGGCAGTTTGGAACACTGAAGCTTTCTTT. Its translation: CASSLTGAVWNTEAFF.

V gene TRBV4-2 combines with J gene TRBJ2-7, with D maybe TRBD2 (6 bases). The germline V gene has CDR1 LGHNA and CDR2 YNFKEQ. Trimming removed 0 bases from V and 4 bases from J, with 10 bases in between. The CDR3 totals 14 residues. CDR3 in DNA: TGTGCCAGCAGCCAAGATGGGGACTGGTACGAGCAGTACTTC. It codes for CASSQDGDWYEQYF.

The rearrangement joins TRBV5-1 to TRBJ1-1; D gene unclear. The germline CDR1 and CDR2 sequences are SGHRS and YFSETQ. The ends were cut back, 0 bases at V and 1 base at J, with 13 bases in the middle. The length of the CDR3 is 16 residues. CDR3 sequence reads: CASSLEGFHRNTEAFF. The DNA of the CDR3 is TGCGCCAGCAGCTTGGAGGGATTTCACAGGAACACTGAAGCTTTCTTT.

This chain joins TRBV20-1 and TRBJ2-3; TRBD2 matches at 9 bases. V lost 1 base and J lost 6; bases outside the gene matches: 8. This CDR3 has 15 residues. Looked up from germline, CDR1 is DFQATT and CDR2 is SNEGSKA (reference sequence). CDR3 coding DNA: TGCAGTGCTAGAGTGGCTAGCGGGGCAGGGGATACGCAGTATTTT. Its translation is CSARVASGAGDTQYF.

This clonotype was seen only a few times. The chain uses TRBV29-1 and TRBJ2-1, with 7 bases fitting TRBD1. The CDR3 has 15 residues. Germline assignment: CDR1 SQVTM and CDR2 ANQGSEA. J gave up 1 base and V 8 bases, and 11 bases lay outside the gene matches. The CDR3 DNA follows: TGCAGCACACCTGCACAGGGGCAGTCCTACAATGAGCAGTTCTTC. This codes for CSTPAQGQSYNEQFF.

This chain uses TRBV29-1 with TRBJ1-2; weak D call: TRBD1 (5 bases). V was pared by 8 bases and J by 3 bases, with 13 bases between. The CDR3 contains 12 residues. In germline, CDR1 is SQVTM, CDR2 ANQGSEA. In DNA, the CDR3 is TGCAGCTCGAGGGTAGGGGACTATGGCTACACCTTC. This sequence encodes CSSRVGDYGYTF. Using reference TRBV29-1 and TRBJ1-2 for the parts outside the CDR3, the full variable domain is SAVISQKPSRDICQRGTSLTIQCQVDSQVTMMFWYRQQPGQSLTLIATANQGSEATYESGFVIDKFPISRPNLTFSTLTVSNMSPEDSSIYLCSSRVGDYGYTFGSGTRLTVV.

The chain uses TRBV4-1 and TRBJ2-7; no reliable D call. Germline lookup yields CDR1 MGHRA and CDR2 YSYEKL. The germline V and J ends were trimmed by 2 bases and 0 bases, with 11 bases remaining between them. This CDR3 spans 15 amino acids. CDR3 protein: CASSQFSTTSYEQYF. CDR3 nucleotides: TGCGCCAGCAGCCAATTTTCCACGACCTCCTACGAGCAGTACTTC.

This clonotype has a handful of counts. This chain connects TRBV12-3 or TRBV12-4 to TRBJ2-1; 7 bases agree with TRBD2. CDR3 size: 14 residues. Trimming at V came to 7 bases and at J to 15 bases, leaving 18 bases not matched to a gene. CDR3 loop: CASTLRRGGMERFF. DNA for the CDR3: TGTGCCAGCACCCTACGCCGCGGGGGAATGGAACGGTTCTTC.

J is TRBJ1-1 and V is TRBV15; 7 nucleotides agree with TRBD1. The length of the CDR3 is 15 residues. Germline V CDR1 and CDR2: LNHNV, YYDKDF (reference sequence). J gave up 5 bases and V 0 bases, and 6 bases lay outside the gene matches. The CDR3 DNA reads as TGTGCCACCAGCAGAGATGGGAGGGGGCGAACTGAAGCTTTCTTT. This sequence encodes CATSRDGRGRTEAFF.

This chain uses TRBV29-1 with TRBJ1-2, with a tentative D call TRBD1 (6 bases). V was cut by 6 bases and J by 3 bases, with 20 bases left in between. The CDR3 length is 15 residues. Per germline, CDR1 SQVTM and CDR2 ANQGSEA. This chain's CDR3 is CSVAGQPLGDYGYTF. The CDR3 region has the DNA TGCAGCGTCGCCGGACAGCCGCTAGGGGACTATGGCTACACCTTC.

This chain joins TRBV7-9 and TRBJ2-1; 9 nucleotides align to TRBD2. CDR1 and CDR2 (germline): SEHNR, FQNEAQ (reference sequence). Trimming took 5 bases from V and 4 from J; bases not matched to a gene: 6. CDR3 length: 15 amino acids. The CDR3 DNA reads as TGTGCCAGCAGCCCCTCCCTAGCGGGGTACAATGAGCAGTTCTTC. Amino acid sequence: CASSPSLAGYNEQFF.

This clonotype has only a few counts. The genes are TRBV7-2 and TRBJ2-3; D remains ambiguous. CDR3 length: 12 amino acids. The V and J ends lost 3 bases and 7 bases respectively, with 8 bases between them. Germline CDR1 and CDR2: SGHTA and FQGNSA. The CDR3 nucleotides read TGTGCCAGCAGCTTCTCGGATCATACGCAGTATTTT. It yields the protein CASSFSDHTQYF.

The V and J genes are TRBV5-1 and TRBJ2-1; the match to TRBD1 covers 11 bases. J gave up 8 bases and V 3 bases, and 7 bases lay outside the gene matches. This CDR3 has 15 amino acids. Per the germline V gene, CDR1 is SGHRS and CDR2 is YFSETQ. CDR3 loop: CASSSPGQGVHEQFF. CDR3 coding DNA: TGCGCCAGCAGCTCACCGGGACAGGGGGTGCATGAGCAGTTCTTC.

This chain connects TRBV10-3 to TRBJ1-1; D ambiguous. CDR1 and CDR2 (germline): ENHRY, SYGVKD. Between the trimmed V and J ends, which lost 3 bases and 8 bases, there was a span of 16 bases. The CDR3 spans 14 residues. The CDR3 is CAISEWSGGSEAFF. The CDR3 DNA follows: TGTGCCATCAGTGAATGGTCAGGTGGATCCGAAGCTTTCTTT.

The chain links TRBV7-2 to TRBJ2-5; a weak D match, TRBD1 (5 bases). This CDR3 has 14 residues. Trimming took 3 bases from V and 5 from J, leaving 13 bases between them. Germline values: CDR1 SGHTA, CDR2 FQGNSA. The CDR3 spells CASSFGRVGETQYF. Here the CDR3 DNA reads TGTGCCAGCAGCTTCGGCAGGGTGGGGGAGACCCAGTACTTC. The full variable domain, with the rest looked up from reference TRBV7-2 and TRBJ2-5, is GAGVSQSPSNKVTEKGKDVELRCDPISGHTALYWYRQSLGQGLEFLIYFQGNSAPDKSGLPSDRFSAERTGGSVSTLTIQRTQQEDSAVYLCASSFGRVGETQYFGPGTRLLVL.

The chain links TRBV2 to TRBJ1-6; D unresolved. The germline V and J ends were trimmed by 6 bases and 9 bases, with 9 bases remaining between them. Germline lookup yields CDR1 SNHLY and CDR2 FYNNEI. The CDR3 contains 12 residues. CDR3: CASRGLGSPLHF. The CDR3 region has the DNA TGTGCCAGCAGGGGTCTTGGTTCACCCCTCCACTTT. The full variable domain, its missing parts supplied by reference TRBV2 and TRBJ1-6, is EPEVTQTPSHQVTQMGQEVILRCVPISNHLYFYWYRQILGQKVEFLVSFYNNEISEKSEIFDDQFSVERPDGSNFTLKIRSTKLEDSAMYFCASRGLGSPLHFGNGTRLTVT.